The 29 T cell receptor beta chains below were found in one sample sequenced in a study of shared clonotypes between healthy human individuals. CD45RO negativity and positive selection for CCR7 defined naive CD8 cells, a population that excluded terminally differentiated effector memory CD45RA+ cells. Here immunoSEQ multiplex PCR was the method, and the copy in TCRdb shows in-frame clones only, minus some. The data contain 560,000 or so clones, about 96% of them singletons. Sequenced material: naive CD8+ T cells sorted from blood. The source is a woman aged 30 to 39 in good health.

This clone has a single count. The chain carries TRBV5-6 and TRBJ2-1; the match to TRBD2 covers 11 bases. The germline gives CDR1 SGHDT, CDR2 YYEEEE. CDR3 length: 16 residues. V gave up 1 base and J gave up 9 bases; unmatched junction bases: 9. The CDR3 DNA reads as TGTGCCAGCAGCTTGCAAGGACTAGCGGGTTATGGTGAGCAGTTCTTC. Protein: CASSLQGLAGYGEQFF.

The rearrangement joins TRBV4-1 to TRBJ2-1; either TRBD1 or TRBD2 may supply D (5 bases each). With 5 bases removed from V and 7 bases from J, the gap between germline ends came to 18 bases. This CDR3 contains 15 residues. Germline V gives CDR1 MGHRA, CDR2 YSYEKL. As DNA, the CDR3 is TGCGCCAGCAGCTCCCTGAGGGACCTCAGGAATGAGCAGTTCTTC. Translating gives CASSSLRDLRNEQFF.

The genes are TRBV28 and TRBJ1-5; TRBD1 aligns across 7 bases. The CDR3 totals 14 residues. The V segment lost 8 bases and the J segment 2 bases; nucleotides outside the gene matches: 6. Germline V gene sequence: CDR1 MDHEN, CDR2 SYDVKM. CDR3 DNA sequence: TGTGCCAGCTGGGACAGCCTGGGCAATCAGCCCCAGCATTTT. It is translated as CASWDSLGNQPQHF.

The V and J genes are TRBV7-2 and TRBJ2-7; a possible D gene is TRBD1 (6 bases). The length of the CDR3 is 13 residues. Germline loops: CDR1 SGHTA, CDR2 FQGNSA. Trimming pared 6 bases from V and 0 bases from J, leaving 9 bases between. CDR3 sequence reads: CASRRQASYEQYF. In DNA, the CDR3 is TGTGCCAGCAGACGACAGGCCTCCTACGAGCAGTACTTC. Supplemented by reference TRBV7-2 and TRBJ2-7, the full variable domain reads GAGVSQSPSNKVTEKGKDVELRCDPISGHTALYWYRQSLGQGLEFLIYFQGNSAPDKSGLPSDRFSAERTGGSVSTLTIQRTQQEDSAVYLCASRRQASYEQYFGPGTRLTVT.

The chain joins TRBV2 to TRBJ2-7; TRBD2 matches at 8 bases. CDR1 and CDR2 from the germline V gene are SNHLY and FYNNEI. The V and J ends lost 1 base and 2 bases, in that order; junction bases with no gene match: 7. The CDR3 extends over 16 amino acids. In DNA form, the CDR3 reads TGTGCCAGCAGTGAAGGAGTAGCGGGAACAACCTACGAGCAGTACTTC. Translation gives CASSEGVAGTTYEQYF.

The chain combines TRBV5-6 with TRBJ2-7; perhaps TRBD1 as D (6 bases). The CDR3 contains 14 residues. The V end lost 7 bases, the J end lost 0 bases, and 14 bases lay between the germline ends. The germline gives CDR1 SGHDT, CDR2 YYEEEE. The CDR3, as DNA: TGTGCCAGCGGCTGGGGGCCAAGCTCCTACGAGCAGTACTTC. Its protein product is CASGWGPSSYEQYF.

This clone was picked up one time. The chain uses TRBV7-9 and TRBJ2-1; 8 bases align to TRBD2. CDR1 is SEHNR and CDR2 is FQNEAQ in the germline V gene (reference sequence). V dropped 1 base and J dropped 8; count of bases not matched to a gene: 7. The CDR3 has 15 residues. The CDR3 protein is CASSLVTGGPDEQFF. Written as DNA, the CDR3 is TGTGCCAGCAGCTTAGTAACGGGAGGGCCCGATGAGCAGTTCTTC.

A remark on this clone: In the same sample, other DNA sequences code for this CDR3. V gene TRBV7-9 combines with J gene TRBJ2-1; D gene unclear. Trimming cost V 1 base and J 7 bases, with 5 bases left between them. Germline CDR1 and CDR2: SEHNR and FQNEAQ (reference sequence). CDR3 length: 12 amino acids. CDR3 loop: CASSLDGNEQFF. CDR3 bases: TGTGCCAGCAGCTTAGACGGGAATGAGCAGTTCTTC.

The chain is built from TRBV28 and TRBJ2-2, with D perhaps TRBD1 or TRBD2 (5 bases each). Germline values: CDR1 MDHEN, CDR2 SYDVKM. The CDR3 covers 14 residues. V lost 5 bases to trimming and J lost 7 bases, with 14 bases between them. The CDR3 is CASSPHDSGGELFF. CDR3 DNA sequence: TGTGCCAGCAGTCCACACGACAGCGGCGGGGAGCTGTTTTTT.

About this clone: This specimen includes other DNA sequences encoding the same CDR3. This chain joins TRBV9 and TRBJ2-2; D unclear. This CDR3 has 13 amino acids. The V end lost 0 bases, the J end lost 5 bases, and 5 bases lay between the germline ends. Germline loops: CDR1 SGDLS, CDR2 YYNGEE. The CDR3, as DNA: TGTGCCAGCAGCGTAGGGTCTACCGGGGAGCTGTTTTTT. It translates to CASSVGSTGELFF.

V and J are TRBV5-4 and TRBJ2-3; the D is unclear. Trimming took 7 bases from V and 5 from J, leaving 8 bases between them. Germline V gene data show CDR1 as SGHNT and CDR2 as YYREEE (reference sequence). The CDR3 is 11 residues long. CDR3 sequence: CASGKGDTQYF. CDR3 sequence (DNA): TGTGCCAGCGGTAAGGGAGATACGCAGTATTTT.

The chain joins TRBV6-5 to TRBJ1-1, with TRBD1 as a possible D gene (6 bases). The CDR3 consists of 15 residues. The V end was cut by 0 bases, the J end by 4 bases, with 12 bases between. Per germline, CDR1 MNHEY and CDR2 SVGAGI. This chain's CDR3 is CASSYSGLGATEAFF. The CDR3 region has the DNA TGTGCCAGCAGTTACTCTGGGCTGGGGGCCACTGAAGCTTTCTTT.

V usage is TRBV27 and J usage is TRBJ2-7; no clear D gene. Trimming left V 7 bases short and J 3 bases short, with 16 bases between. The CDR3 is 14 residues long. CDR1 is MNHEY, CDR2 SMNVEV, per germline (reference sequence). The CDR3 DNA sequence: TGTGCCAGCACTTACATAGGCGGCAGCTACGAGCAGTACTTC. The encoded protein is CASTYIGGSYEQYF.

The chain employs TRBV28 and TRBJ1-1; no firm D call. The CDR3 contains 14 residues. Germline CDR1 MDHEN, CDR2 SYDVKM. Trimming took off 4 bases at V and 4 bases at J, with 13 bases between the two ends. The CDR3 DNA is TGTGCCAGCAGTTCCCCCGGTCTGGGCACTGAAGCTTTCTTT. It translates to CASSSPGLGTEAFF.

The chain combines TRBV19 with TRBJ2-7; TRBD2 agrees at 7 bases. Germline V gene data show CDR1 as LNHDA and CDR2 as SQIVND (reference sequence). The CDR3 runs to 14 residues. V shed 6 bases and J 1 base; nucleotides not matched to a gene: 6. CDR3 protein: CASSSGLLSYEQYF. The CDR3, as DNA: TGTGCCAGTAGCTCGGGACTACTATCCTACGAGCAGTACTTC.

V and J are TRBV27 and TRBJ1-6; TRBD1 aligns across 9 bases. This CDR3 has 14 residues. CDR1 and CDR2 (germline): MNHEY, SMNVEV (reference sequence). V trimming: 5 bases; J trimming: 7 bases; junction bases outside the gene matches: 3. CDR3 DNA sequence: TGTGCCAGCAGTACAGGGGGCTCGAATTCACCCCTCCACTTT. Residues: CASSTGGSNSPLHF.

The chain employs TRBV27 and TRBJ1-1; 7 bases match TRBD1. Trimming removed 6 bases from V and 4 bases from J; junction bases left unmatched: 11. The V gene's germline CDR1 is MNHEY and CDR2 SMNVEV (reference sequence). There are 15 residues in the CDR3. CDR3 DNA sequence: TGTGCCAGCAGGGAAAGACAGGGACGGGCCACTGAAGCTTTCTTT. Its protein is CASRERQGRATEAFF.

V is TRBV6-5 and J is TRBJ2-7; D uncertain. Germline V gene data show CDR1 as MNHEY and CDR2 as SVGAGI. The CDR3 sequence is 15 residues long. With 7 bases removed from V and 3 bases from J, the gap between germline ends came to 19 bases. The CDR3 is CASKTNDANFYEQYF. The CDR3 DNA follows: TGTGCCAGCAAAACAAACGATGCCAACTTCTACGAGCAGTACTTC.

This chain links TRBV6-1 with TRBJ2-1; D may be TRBD2 (6 bases). Germline CDR1 reads MNHNS; CDR2 reads SASEGT. The CDR3 extends over 17 amino acids. With 4 bases removed from V and 6 bases from J, the gap between germline ends came to 22 bases. The CDR3 nucleotides are TGTGCCAGCAGTGCATTCCACCGGGAGAGCCTTTCCAATGAGCAGTTCTTC. It encodes CASSAFHRESLSNEQFF.

The chain links TRBV19 to TRBJ1-5; no clear D. Trimming cost V 3 bases and J 2 bases, with 11 bases left between them. The germline CDR1 and CDR2 sequences are LNHDA and SQIVND (reference sequence). The CDR3 is 15 residues long. This CDR3 reads CASSMWLEGNQPQHF. The CDR3 DNA reads as TGTGCCAGTAGTATGTGGTTAGAGGGCAATCAGCCCCAGCATTTT. The full variable domain, completed using reference TRBV19 and TRBJ1-5, is DGGITQSPKYLFRKEGQNVTLSCEQNLNHDAMYWYRQDPGQGLRLIYYSQIVNDFQKGDIAEGYSVSREKKESFPLTVTSAQKNPTAFYLCASSMWLEGNQPQHFGDGTRLSIL.

The V call is TRBV19, the J call TRBJ2-1; TRBD1 agrees at 7 bases. V gave up 3 bases and J gave up 5 bases; unmatched junction bases: 4. Germline loops: CDR1 LNHDA, CDR2 SQIVND (reference sequence). CDR3 length equals 14 residues. The DNA for the CDR3 is TGTGCCAGTAGTATGGACAGGAGCGACAATGAGCAGTTCTTC. This translates into CASSMDRSDNEQFF.

A single count supports this clone. The chain has TRBV4-1 and TRBJ1-4; unclear D gene. The CDR3 is 16 residues long. Germline CDR1 reads MGHRA; CDR2 reads YSYEKL. The V and J ends lost 1 base and 7 bases respectively, with 16 bases between them. DNA for the CDR3: TGCGCCAGCAGCCAAGCCCAAGGGTATCTGGGTGAAAAACTGTTTTTT. Amino acid sequence: CASSQAQGYLGEKLFF.

V is TRBV6-5 and J is TRBJ1-1; the match to TRBD1 covers 7 bases. CDR1 is MNHEY and CDR2 is SVGAGI in the germline V gene. The CDR3 is made up of 15 amino acids. V shed 4 bases, J shed 4 bases, and the junction held 9 bases outside the gene matches. The CDR3 DNA reads TGTGCCAGCAGTTTGACAGGGCCCCGGGGCACTGAAGCTTTCTTT. This codes for CASSLTGPRGTEAFF.

V and J are TRBV27 and TRBJ2-7; 8 nucleotides line up with TRBD2. This CDR3 comprises 14 residues. With V trimmed by 9 bases and J by 7 bases, 14 bases remained unmatched. Germline lookup yields CDR1 MNHEY and CDR2 SMNVEV (reference sequence). CDR3 protein: CASSKGTRNLEQYF. The CDR3 DNA sequence: TGTGCCAGTTCCAAAGGGACTAGGAACCTTGAGCAGTACTTC.

This chain's CDR3 is CASIGPGEQFF. Written as DNA, the CDR3 is TGTGCCAGCATCGGACCGGGGGAGCAGTTCTTC. The chain combines TRBV5-4 with TRBJ2-1, with TRBD2 as a possible D gene (5 bases). With 6 bases removed from V and 10 bases from J, the gap between germline ends came to 11 bases. CDR1 is SGHNT and CDR2 is YYREEE in the germline V gene (reference sequence). The length of the CDR3 is 11 residues.

V and J are TRBV28 and TRBJ1-2; D uncertain. The CDR3 covers 14 residues. The V end lost 5 bases, the J end lost 4 bases, and 14 bases lay between the germline ends. Germline values: CDR1 MDHEN, CDR2 SYDVKM. CDR3 sequence (DNA): TGTGCCAGCAGTCTTAGGACGGATCTCTATGGCTACACCTTC. This translates into CASSLRTDLYGYTF.

V usage is TRBV5-6 and J usage is TRBJ2-5, with D possibly being TRBD2 (5 bases). The end of the DNA aligns better with TRBJ2-7, so the J call may be wrong. The CDR3 sequence is 14 residues long. CDR1 SGHDT and CDR2 YYEEEE come from the germline V gene. CDR3 in amino acids: CASSLGDYSYEQYF. CDR3 sequence (DNA): TGTGCCAGCAGCTTAGGTGACTACTCCTACGAGCAGTACTTC.

The chain combines TRBV14 with TRBJ2-7; D tentatively reads TRBD1 or TRBD2 (6 bases each). Trimming took off 0 bases at V and 4 bases at J, with 13 bases between the two ends. The CDR3 has 15 residues. Germline V gives CDR1 SGHDN, CDR2 FVKESK. CDR3 amino acids: CASSQEWGAPYEQYF. The CDR3 DNA follows: TGTGCCAGCAGCCAAGAATGGGGGGCACCTTACGAGCAGTACTTC.

CDR3 nucleotide sequence: TGTGCCAGCAGCTTAGCAGGCGGTGAAAAACTGTTTTTT. Its translation is CASSLAGGEKLFF. This chain connects TRBV13 to TRBJ1-4; D not certain. The CDR3 is 13 amino acids. Germline values: CDR1 PRHDT, CDR2 FYEKMQ (reference sequence). With 1 base removed from V and 7 bases from J, the gap between germline ends came to 7 bases.